This entry is about one TCR beta chain. Its matching antigen is unknown. One base away lies a much larger clone, so this may be a sequencing read error. The record originates from a study of glioma-infiltrating T cells. Using RNA template, CDR3s of TCR alpha and beta were amplified with iRepertoire arm-PCR. Tissue mRNA or PBMC total RNA, roughly 85-450 ng, went into one-step reverse transcription and amplification. MiXCR, run by TCRdb on the multiplex PCR reads, gives a single entry per CDR3 protein. The sample shows 100,000 to 150,000 distinct CDR3 sequences, about 25% of them seen only once. Regarding the study as a whole: Tissue-blood divergence was below expectation in non-neoplastic patients, above in gliomas. CDR3 overlap between tissue and blood was very small.

There are 14 residues in the CDR3. Looked up from germline, CDR1 is SNHLY and CDR2 is FYNNEI. V was cut by 7 bases and J by 5 bases, with 15 bases left in between. This chain connects TRBV2 to TRBJ2-1; D is possibly TRBD1 (5 bases). The sequencing sample was made of glioma tissue, nonneoplastic brain tissue, or PBMCs (not recorded which). This clonotype was obtained from a human donor with low-grade glioma or glioblastoma, undergoing nonglioma brain surgery, or in good health (not recorded which). CDR3 sequence (DNA): TGTGCCAGCACTTCCTCCAGGGCCAACAATGAGCAGTTCTTC. Protein: CASTSSRANNEQFF.